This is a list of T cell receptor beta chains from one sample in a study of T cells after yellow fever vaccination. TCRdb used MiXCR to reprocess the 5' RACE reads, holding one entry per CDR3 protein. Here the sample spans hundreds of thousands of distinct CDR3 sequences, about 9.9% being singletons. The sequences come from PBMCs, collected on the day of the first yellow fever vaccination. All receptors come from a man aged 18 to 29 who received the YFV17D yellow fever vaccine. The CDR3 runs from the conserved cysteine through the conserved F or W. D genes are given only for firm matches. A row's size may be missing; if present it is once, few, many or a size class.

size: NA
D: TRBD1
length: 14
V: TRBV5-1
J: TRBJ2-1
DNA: TGCGCCAGCAGCGGCGACAGGGGGGTAAATGAGCAGTTCTTC
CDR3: CASSGDRGVNEQFF

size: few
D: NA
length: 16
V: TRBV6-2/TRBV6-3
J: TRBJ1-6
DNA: TGTGCCACCACGGGAAAGGCCGGCTCCTATAATTCACCCCTCCACTTT
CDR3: CATTGKAGSYNSPLHF

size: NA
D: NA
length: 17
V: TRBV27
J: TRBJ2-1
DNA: TGTGCCAGCAGTTTAATGTGGATGGGTGATTCCTACAATGAGCAGTTCTTC
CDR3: CASSLMWMGDSYNEQFF

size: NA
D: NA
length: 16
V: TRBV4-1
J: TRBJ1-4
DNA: TGCGCCAGCAGCCAGACGGAGCGGGCAACTAATGAAAAACTGTTTTTT
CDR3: CASSQTERATNEKLFF

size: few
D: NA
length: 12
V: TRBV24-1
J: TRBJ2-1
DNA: TGTGCCACCAGTGACTCGAGACAGAAGCAGTTCTTC
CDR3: CATSDSRQKQFF

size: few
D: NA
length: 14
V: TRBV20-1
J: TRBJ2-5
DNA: TGCAGTGCTCGAAAAGCCCTAGGCGTGGAGACCCAGTACTTC
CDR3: CSARKALGVETQYF

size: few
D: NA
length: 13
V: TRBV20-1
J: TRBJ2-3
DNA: TGCAGTGCTAGAGAAAGTACTGGGGATACGCAGTATTTT
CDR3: CSARESTGDTQYF

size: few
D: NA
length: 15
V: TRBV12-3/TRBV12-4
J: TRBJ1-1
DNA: TGTGCCAGCAGTTCAACAGGGTATGGTGACACTGAAGCTTTCTTT
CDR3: CASSSTGYGDTEAFF

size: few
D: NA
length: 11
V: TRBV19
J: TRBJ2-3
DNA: TGTGCCAGTAGTATTGGGAGAGCGCAGTATTTT
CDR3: CASSIGRAQYF

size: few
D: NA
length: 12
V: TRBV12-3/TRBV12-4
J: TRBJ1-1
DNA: TGTGCCAGCAGTTTGTCCCGAGGTGAAGCTTTCTTT
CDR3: CASSLSRGEAFF

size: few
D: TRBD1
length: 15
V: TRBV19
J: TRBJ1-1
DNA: TGTGCCAGTAGTATTGACAGGGGGCTGAACACTGAAGCTTTCTTT
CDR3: CASSIDRGLNTEAFF

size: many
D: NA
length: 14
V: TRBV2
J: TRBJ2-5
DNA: TGTGCCAGCAGCGAAAACTCAGAAGTGGAGACCCAGTACTTC
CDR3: CASSENSEVETQYF

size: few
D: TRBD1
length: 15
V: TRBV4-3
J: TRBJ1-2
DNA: TGCGCCAGCAGCCAGGAAGGGACAGATCTATATGGCTACACCTTC
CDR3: CASSQEGTDLYGYTF

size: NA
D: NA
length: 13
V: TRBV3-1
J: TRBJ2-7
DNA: TGTGCCAGCAGCCAAGTGGGCCAACACGAGCAGTACTTC
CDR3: CASSQVGQHEQYF

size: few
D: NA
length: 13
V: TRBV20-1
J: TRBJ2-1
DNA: TGCAGTGCTAAACTTGACTACTACAATGAGCAGTTCTTC
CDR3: CSAKLDYYNEQFF

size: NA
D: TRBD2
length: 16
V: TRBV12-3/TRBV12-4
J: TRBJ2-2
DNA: TGTGCCAGCAGTTCTCTAGCGGGGGGGGACACCGGGGAGCTGTTTTTT
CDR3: CASSSLAGGDTGELFF

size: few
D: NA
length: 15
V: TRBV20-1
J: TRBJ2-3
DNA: TGCAGTGCTAGGCCCGGTGGCACGAGCACAGATACGCAGTATTTT
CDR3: CSARPGGTSTDTQYF

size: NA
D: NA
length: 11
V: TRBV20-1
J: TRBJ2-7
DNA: TGCAGTCCCCGGTTGAACTACGAGCAGTACTTC
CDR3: CSPRLNYEQYF

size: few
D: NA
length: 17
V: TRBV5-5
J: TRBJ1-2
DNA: TGTGCCAGCAGCTTTAACCCTAACAGGGCCCTGGACTATGGCTACACCTTC
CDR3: CASSFNPNRALDYGYTF

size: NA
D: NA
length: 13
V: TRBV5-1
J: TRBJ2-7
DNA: TGCGCCAGCAGCTACGGACAGACCTACGAGCAGTACTTC
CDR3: CASSYGQTYEQYF

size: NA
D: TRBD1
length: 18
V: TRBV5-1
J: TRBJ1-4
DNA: TGCGCCAGCAGCGAACGACAGGGTTCGTGGGCAACTAATGAAAAACTGTTTTTT
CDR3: CASSERQGSWATNEKLFF

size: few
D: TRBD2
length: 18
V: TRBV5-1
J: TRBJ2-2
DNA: TGCGCCAGCAGCGTTCGCCCCTCGGGGGGGGCGAACACCGGGGAGCTGTTTTTT
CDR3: CASSVRPSGGANTGELFF

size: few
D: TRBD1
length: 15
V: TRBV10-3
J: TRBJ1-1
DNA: TGTGCCATCAGTGAGATCGGGACAGAGAACACTGAAGCTTTCTTT
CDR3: CAISEIGTENTEAFF